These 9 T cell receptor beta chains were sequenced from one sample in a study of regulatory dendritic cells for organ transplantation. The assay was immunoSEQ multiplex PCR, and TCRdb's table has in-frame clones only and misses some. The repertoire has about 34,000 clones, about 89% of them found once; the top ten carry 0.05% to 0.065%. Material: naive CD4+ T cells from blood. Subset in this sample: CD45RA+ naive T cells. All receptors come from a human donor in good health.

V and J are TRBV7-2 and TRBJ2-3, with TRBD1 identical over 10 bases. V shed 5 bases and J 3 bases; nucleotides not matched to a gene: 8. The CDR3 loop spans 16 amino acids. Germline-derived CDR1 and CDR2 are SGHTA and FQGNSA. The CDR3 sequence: CASSPQPGQGTDTQYF. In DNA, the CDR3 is TGTGCCAGCAGCCCGCAACCGGGACAGGGGACAGATACGCAGTATTTT.

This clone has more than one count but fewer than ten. CDR3 sequence (DNA): TGTGCCAGCAGTGCCCTAGCGGGAGTTCACGAGCAGTACTTC. Its protein is CASSALAGVHEQYF. The rearrangement links TRBV25-1 to TRBJ2-7, with 10 nucleotides matching TRBD2. Germline CDR1 MGHDK, CDR2 SYGVNS. V shed 4 bases, J shed 5 bases, and the junction held 5 bases outside the gene matches. The CDR3 is 14 amino acids.

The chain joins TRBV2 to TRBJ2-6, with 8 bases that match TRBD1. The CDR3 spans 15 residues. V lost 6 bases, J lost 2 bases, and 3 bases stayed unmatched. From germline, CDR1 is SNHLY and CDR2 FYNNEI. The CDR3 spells CASRDRATGANVLTF. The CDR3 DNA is TGTGCCAGCAGGGACAGGGCCACTGGGGCCAACGTCCTGACTTTC.

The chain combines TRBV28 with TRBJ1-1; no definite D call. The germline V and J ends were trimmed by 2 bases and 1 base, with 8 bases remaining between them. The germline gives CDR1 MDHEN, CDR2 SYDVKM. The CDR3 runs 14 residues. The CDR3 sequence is CASSLIEPNTEAFF. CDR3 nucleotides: TGTGCCAGCAGTTTAATCGAACCGAACACTGAAGCTTTCTTT.

The CDR3 region is CASSLAGQLKNIQYF. The CDR3 coding sequence is TGCGCCAGCAGCTTGGCGGGACAGCTCAAAAACATTCAGTACTTC. This rearrangement joins TRBV5-1 to TRBJ2-4; 7 nucleotides line up with TRBD1. V lost 0 bases to trimming and J lost 3 bases; unmatched junction nucleotides: 3. This CDR3 is built from 15 residues. Germline lookup yields CDR1 SGHRS and CDR2 YFSETQ.

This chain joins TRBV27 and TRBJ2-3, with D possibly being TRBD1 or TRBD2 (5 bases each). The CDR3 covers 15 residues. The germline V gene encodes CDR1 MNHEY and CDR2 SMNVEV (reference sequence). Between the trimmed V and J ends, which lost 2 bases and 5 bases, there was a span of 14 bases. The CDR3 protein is CASSLPGTLKDTQYF. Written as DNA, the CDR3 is TGTGCCAGCAGTTTACCCGGGACGCTTAAAGATACGCAGTATTTT.

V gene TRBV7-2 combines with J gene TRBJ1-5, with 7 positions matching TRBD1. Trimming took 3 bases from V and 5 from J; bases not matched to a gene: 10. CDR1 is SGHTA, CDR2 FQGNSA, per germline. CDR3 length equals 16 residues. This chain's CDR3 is CASSLTGTVSDQPQHF. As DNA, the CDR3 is TGTGCCAGCAGCTTGACAGGGACGGTTTCGGATCAGCCCCAGCATTTT.

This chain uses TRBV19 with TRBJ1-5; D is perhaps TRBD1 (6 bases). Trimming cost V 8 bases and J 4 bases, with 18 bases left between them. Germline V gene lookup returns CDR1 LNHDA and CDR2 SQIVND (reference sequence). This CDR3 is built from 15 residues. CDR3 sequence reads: CASGTTGFTNQPQHF. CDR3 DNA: TGTGCCAGTGGGACTACAGGGTTCACTAATCAGCCCCAGCATTTT.

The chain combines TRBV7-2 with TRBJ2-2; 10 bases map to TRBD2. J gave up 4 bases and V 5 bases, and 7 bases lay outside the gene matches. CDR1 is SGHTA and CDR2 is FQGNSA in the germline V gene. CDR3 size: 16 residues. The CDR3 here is CASSPNLAGATGELFF. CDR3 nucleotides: TGTGCCAGCAGCCCGAACCTAGCGGGGGCCACCGGGGAGCTGTTTTTT.